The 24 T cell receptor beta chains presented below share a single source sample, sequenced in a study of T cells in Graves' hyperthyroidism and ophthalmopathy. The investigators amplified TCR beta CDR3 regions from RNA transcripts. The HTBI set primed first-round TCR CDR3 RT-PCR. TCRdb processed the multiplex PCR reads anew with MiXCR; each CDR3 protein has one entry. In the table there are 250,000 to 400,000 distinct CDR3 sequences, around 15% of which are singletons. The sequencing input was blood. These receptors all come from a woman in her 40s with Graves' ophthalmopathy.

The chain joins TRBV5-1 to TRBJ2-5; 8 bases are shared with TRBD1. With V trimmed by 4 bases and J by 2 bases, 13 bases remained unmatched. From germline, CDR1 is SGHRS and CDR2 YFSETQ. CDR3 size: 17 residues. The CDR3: CASSAGQGDVSQETQYF. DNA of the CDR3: TGCGCCAGCAGCGCCGGACAGGGTGATGTTTCTCAAGAGACCCAGTACTTC.

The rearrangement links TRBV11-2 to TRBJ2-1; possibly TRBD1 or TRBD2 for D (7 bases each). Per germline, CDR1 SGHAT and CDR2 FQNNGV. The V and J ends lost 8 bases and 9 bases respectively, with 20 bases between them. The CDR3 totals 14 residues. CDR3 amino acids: CASRWEGARGEQFF. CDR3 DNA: TGTGCCAGCCGCTGGGAGGGGGCCCGGGGTGAGCAGTTCTTC. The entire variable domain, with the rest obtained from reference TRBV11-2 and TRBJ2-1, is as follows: EAGVAQSPRYKIIEKRQSVAFWCNPISGHATLYWYQQILGQGPKLLIQFQNNGVVDDSQLPKDRFSAERLKGVDSTLKIQPAKLEDSAVYLCASRWEGARGEQFFGPGTRLTVL.

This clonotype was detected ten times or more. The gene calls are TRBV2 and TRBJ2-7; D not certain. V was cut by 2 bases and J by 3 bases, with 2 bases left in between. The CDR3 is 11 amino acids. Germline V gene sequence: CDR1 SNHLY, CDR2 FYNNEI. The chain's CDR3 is CASSENYEQYF. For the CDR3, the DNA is TGTGCCAGCAGTGAAAACTACGAGCAGTACTTC.

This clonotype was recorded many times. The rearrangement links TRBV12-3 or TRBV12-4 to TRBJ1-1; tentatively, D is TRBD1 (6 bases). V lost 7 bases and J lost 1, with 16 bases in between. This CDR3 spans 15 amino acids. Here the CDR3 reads CASNPTGRTNTEAFF. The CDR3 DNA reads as TGTGCCAGCAATCCAACAGGGAGAACGAACACTGAAGCTTTCTTT.

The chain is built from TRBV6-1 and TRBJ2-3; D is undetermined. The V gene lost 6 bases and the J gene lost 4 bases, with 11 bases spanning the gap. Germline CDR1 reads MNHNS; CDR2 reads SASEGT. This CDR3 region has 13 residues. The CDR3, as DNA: TGTGCCAGCAGCCCACCTGCTGCAGATACGCAGTATTTT. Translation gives CASSPPAADTQYF.

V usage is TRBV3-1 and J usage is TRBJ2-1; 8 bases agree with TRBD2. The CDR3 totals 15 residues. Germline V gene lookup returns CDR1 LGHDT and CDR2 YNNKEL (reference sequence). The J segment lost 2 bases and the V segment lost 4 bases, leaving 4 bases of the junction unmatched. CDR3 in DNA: TGTGCCAGCAGCCGGCAGCGGGAGCCCTACAATGAGCAGTTCTTC. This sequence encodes CASSRQREPYNEQFF.

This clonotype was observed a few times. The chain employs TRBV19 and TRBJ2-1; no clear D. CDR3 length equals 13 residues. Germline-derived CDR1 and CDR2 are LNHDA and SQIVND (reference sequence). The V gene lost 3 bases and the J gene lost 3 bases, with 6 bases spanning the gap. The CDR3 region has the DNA TGTGCCAGTAGTATTATCGACTACAATGAGCAGTTCTTC. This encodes CASSIIDYNEQFF. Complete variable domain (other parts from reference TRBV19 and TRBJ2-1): DGGITQSPKYLFRKEGQNVTLSCEQNLNHDAMYWYRQDPGQGLRLIYYSQIVNDFQKGDIAEGYSVSREKKESFPLTVTSAQKNPTAFYLCASSIIDYNEQFFGPGTRLTVL.

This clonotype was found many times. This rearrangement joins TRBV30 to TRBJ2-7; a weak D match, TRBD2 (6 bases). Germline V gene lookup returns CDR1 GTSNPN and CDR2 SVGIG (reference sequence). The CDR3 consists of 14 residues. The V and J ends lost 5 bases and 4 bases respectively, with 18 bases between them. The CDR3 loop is CAWSGDSRIYEQYF. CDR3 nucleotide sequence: TGTGCCTGGTCTGGGGACTCCAGAATTTACGAGCAGTACTTC. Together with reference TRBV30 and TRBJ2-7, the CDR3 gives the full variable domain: SQTIHQWPATLVQPVGSPLSLECTVEGTSNPNLYWYRQAAGRGLQLLFYSVGIGQISSEVPQNLSASRPQDRQFILSSKKLLLSDSGFYLCAWSGDSRIYEQYFGPGTRLTVT.

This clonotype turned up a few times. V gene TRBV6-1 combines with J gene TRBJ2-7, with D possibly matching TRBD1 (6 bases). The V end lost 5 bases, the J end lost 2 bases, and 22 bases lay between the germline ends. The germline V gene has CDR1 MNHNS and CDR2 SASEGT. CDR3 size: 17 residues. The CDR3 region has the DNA TGTGCCAGCAGTTTCTTCCTTGGGCAGGGGTTCGCCTACGAGCAGTACTTC. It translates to CASSFFLGQGFAYEQYF.

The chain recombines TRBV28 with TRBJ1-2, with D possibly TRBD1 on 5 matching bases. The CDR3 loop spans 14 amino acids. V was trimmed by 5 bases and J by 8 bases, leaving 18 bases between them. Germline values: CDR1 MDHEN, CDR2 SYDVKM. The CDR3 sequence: CASSPRRNRGGYTF. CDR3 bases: TGTGCCAGCAGTCCTCGACGGAACCGGGGCGGCTACACCTTC.

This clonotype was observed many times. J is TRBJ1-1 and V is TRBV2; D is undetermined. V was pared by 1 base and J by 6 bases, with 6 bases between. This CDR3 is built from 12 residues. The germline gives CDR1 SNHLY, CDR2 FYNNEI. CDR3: CASSEGISEAFF. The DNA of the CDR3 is TGTGCCAGCAGTGAAGGGATCTCTGAAGCTTTCTTT.

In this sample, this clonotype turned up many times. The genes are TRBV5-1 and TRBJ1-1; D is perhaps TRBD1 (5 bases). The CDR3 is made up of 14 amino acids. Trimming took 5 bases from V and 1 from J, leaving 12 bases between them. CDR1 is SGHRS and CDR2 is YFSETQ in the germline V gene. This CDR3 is CASSSNGGNTEAFF. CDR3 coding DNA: TGCGCCAGCAGTAGCAACGGGGGGAACACTGAAGCTTTCTTT.

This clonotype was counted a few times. In DNA, the CDR3 is TGTGCCAGCAGCCAATCCGGGAGGGCCTTCCACGAGCAGTACTTC. Its protein product is CASSQSGRAFHEQYF. The chain links TRBV3-1 to TRBJ2-7, with TRBD2 matching over 8 bases. This CDR3 has 15 amino acids. CDR1 is LGHDT, CDR2 YNNKEL, per germline (reference sequence). V shed 2 bases, J shed 5 bases, and the junction held 8 bases outside the gene matches.

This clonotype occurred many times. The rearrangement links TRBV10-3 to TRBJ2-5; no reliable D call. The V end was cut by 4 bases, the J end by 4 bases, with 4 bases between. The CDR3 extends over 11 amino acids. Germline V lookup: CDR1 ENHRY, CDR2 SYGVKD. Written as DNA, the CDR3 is TGTGCCATCAGTGGGGGAGAGACCCAGTACTTC. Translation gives CAISGGETQYF.

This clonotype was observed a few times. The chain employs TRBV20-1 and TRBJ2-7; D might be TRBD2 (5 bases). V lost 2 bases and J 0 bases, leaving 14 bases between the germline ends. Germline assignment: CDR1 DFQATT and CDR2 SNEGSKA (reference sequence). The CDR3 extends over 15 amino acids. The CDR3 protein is CSARKMSGISYEQYF. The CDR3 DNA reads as TGCAGTGCTAGAAAGATGTCCGGGATCTCCTACGAGCAGTACTTC.

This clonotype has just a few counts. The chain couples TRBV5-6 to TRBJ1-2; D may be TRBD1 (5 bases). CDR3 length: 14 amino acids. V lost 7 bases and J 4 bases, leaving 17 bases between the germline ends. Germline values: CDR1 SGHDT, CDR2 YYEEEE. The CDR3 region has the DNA TGTGCCAGCCAGGACAAGCCGAACGGCTATGGCTACACCTTC. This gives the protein CASQDKPNGYGYTF.

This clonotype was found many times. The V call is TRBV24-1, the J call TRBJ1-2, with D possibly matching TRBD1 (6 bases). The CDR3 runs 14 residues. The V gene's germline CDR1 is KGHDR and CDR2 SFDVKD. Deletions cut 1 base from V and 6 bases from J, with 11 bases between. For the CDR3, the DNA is TGTGCCACCAGTGATTTCACAGGGATGAATGGCTACACCTTC. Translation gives CATSDFTGMNGYTF.

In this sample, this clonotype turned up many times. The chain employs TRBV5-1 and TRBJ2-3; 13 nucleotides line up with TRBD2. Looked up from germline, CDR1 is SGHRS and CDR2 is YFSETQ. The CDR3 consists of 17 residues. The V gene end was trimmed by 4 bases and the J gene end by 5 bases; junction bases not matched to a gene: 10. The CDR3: CASSVSRTSGGGDTQYF. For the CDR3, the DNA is TGCGCCAGCAGCGTTTCTCGGACTAGCGGGGGAGGAGATACGCAGTATTTT.

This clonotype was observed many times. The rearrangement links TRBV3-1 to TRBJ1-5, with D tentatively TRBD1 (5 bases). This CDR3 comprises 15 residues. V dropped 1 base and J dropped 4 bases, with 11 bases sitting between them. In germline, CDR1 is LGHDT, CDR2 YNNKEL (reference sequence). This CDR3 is CASSQGTGGNQPQHF. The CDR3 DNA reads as TGTGCCAGCAGCCAAGGAACGGGGGGAAATCAGCCCCAGCATTTT.

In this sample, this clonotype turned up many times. The CDR3 reads CASNNLGGTGELFF. The CDR3 bases are TGTGCCAGCAATAACCTCGGGGGCACCGGGGAGCTGTTTTTT. The V gene is TRBV2, the J gene TRBJ2-2, with a possible D match to TRBD2 (6 bases). Deletions cut 7 bases from V and 4 bases from J, with 13 bases between. Germline V lookup: CDR1 SNHLY, CDR2 FYNNEI. The CDR3 contains 14 residues.

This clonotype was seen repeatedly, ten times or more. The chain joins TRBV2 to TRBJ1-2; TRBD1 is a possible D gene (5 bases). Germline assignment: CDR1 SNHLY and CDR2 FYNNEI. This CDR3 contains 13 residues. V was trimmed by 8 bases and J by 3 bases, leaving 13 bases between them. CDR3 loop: CASWDGAHYGYTF. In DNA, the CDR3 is TGTGCCAGCTGGGACGGGGCCCACTATGGCTACACCTTC.

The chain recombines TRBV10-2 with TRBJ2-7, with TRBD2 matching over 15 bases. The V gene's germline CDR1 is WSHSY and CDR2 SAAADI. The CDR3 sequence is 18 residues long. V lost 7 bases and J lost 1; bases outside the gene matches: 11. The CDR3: CASTGTSGRTNPSYEQYF. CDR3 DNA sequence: TGCGCCAGCACAGGGACTAGCGGGAGGACTAACCCGTCCTACGAGCAGTACTTC.

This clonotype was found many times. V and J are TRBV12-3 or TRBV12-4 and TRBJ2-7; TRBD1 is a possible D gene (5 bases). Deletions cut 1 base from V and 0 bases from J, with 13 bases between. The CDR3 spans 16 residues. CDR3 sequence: CASSLVTGPSSYEQYF. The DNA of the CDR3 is TGTGCCAGCAGTTTAGTAACAGGCCCGAGCTCCTACGAGCAGTACTTC.

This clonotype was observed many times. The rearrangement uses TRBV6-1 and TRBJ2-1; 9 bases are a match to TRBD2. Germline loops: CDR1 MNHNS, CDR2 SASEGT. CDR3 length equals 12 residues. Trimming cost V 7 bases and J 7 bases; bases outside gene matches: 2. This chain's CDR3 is CASTGLANEQFF. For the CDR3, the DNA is TGTGCCAGCACGGGACTAGCAAATGAGCAGTTCTTC.